These T cell receptor beta chains were read from a single sample in a study of blood T cell repertoires in COVID-19. The repertoire was sequenced with immunoSEQ multiplex PCR; TCRdb's copy has only in-frame clones and lacks some. This table has about 50,000 clones, 90% to 95% appearing once. The source material was peripheral blood. These TCRs come from a woman over 75 with acute or convalescent COVID-19. The CDR3 runs from the conserved cysteine through the conserved F or W. Each record gives: J gene, D gene, V gene, CDR3 protein, CDR3 DNA. The D gene is left open where the match is weak.

J: TRBJ2-3; D: .; V: TRBV5-1; CDR3: CASSFGTPTDTQYF; DNA: TGCGCCAGCAGCTTCGGGACTCCCACAGATACGCAGTATTTT
J: TRBJ2-7; D: TRBD2; V: TRBV24-1; CDR3: CATSDPGTSGGSYEQYF; DNA: TGTGCCACCAGTGACCCCGGGACTAGCGGGGGCTCCTACGAGCAGTACTTC
J: TRBJ2-2; D: TRBD2; V: TRBV4-1; CDR3: CASSQGAGETGELFF; DNA: TGCGCCAGCAGCCAAGGTGCGGGAGAGACCGGGGAGCTGTTTTTT
J: TRBJ2-1; D: .; V: TRBV18; CDR3: CASSPPGQLEGSYNEQFF; DNA: TGTGCCAGCTCACCACCCGGGCAGCTGGAGGGCTCCTACAATGAGCAGTTCTTC
J: TRBJ1-5; D: TRBD1; V: TRBV6-5; CDR3: CASSTGTGNQPQHF; DNA: TGTGCCAGCAGTACCGGGACAGGGAATCAGCCCCAGCATTTT
J: TRBJ2-1; D: TRBD2; V: TRBV11-2; CDR3: CASSFSGSYDEQFF; DNA: TGTGCCAGCAGCTTTAGCGGGAGCTACGATGAGCAGTTCTTC
J: TRBJ1-2; D: .; V: TRBV18; CDR3: CASSPEGGYGYTF; DNA: TGTGCCAGCTCACCGGAGGGCGGGTATGGCTACACCTTC
J: TRBJ1-5; D: .; V: TRBV19; CDR3: CASSITPRGSNQPQHF; DNA: TGTGCCAGTAGTATTACCCCGAGGGGGAGCAATCAGCCCCAGCATTTT
J: TRBJ2-5; D: .; V: TRBV3-1/TRBV3-2; CDR3: CASSPFGRPQETQYF; DNA: TGTGCCAGCAGCCCCTTTGGGAGACCCCAAGAGACCCAGTACTTC
J: TRBJ1-1; D: TRBD1; V: TRBV5-1; CDR3: CASSSQGAGTEAFF; DNA: TGCGCCAGCAGCTCACAGGGGGCGGGTACTGAAGCTTTCTTT
J: TRBJ2-3; D: TRBD2; V: TRBV4-1; CDR3: CASSLLPSGRSTDTQYF; DNA: TGCGCCAGCAGCCTTCTGCCTAGCGGGAGAAGCACAGATACGCAGTATTTT
J: TRBJ2-1; D: TRBD1; V: TRBV3-1/TRBV3-2; CDR3: CASSQGTGGNEQFF; DNA: TGTGCCAGCAGCCAGGGGACAGGGGGGAATGAGCAGTTCTTC